The rows below give T cell receptor beta chains drawn from one sample of a study of blood T cell repertoires in COVID-19. Clones were read by immunoSEQ multiplex PCR, and TCRdb kept only the in-frame ones, dropping some. The sample holds some 130,000 clones; more than 60% are singletons and the top ten take 1.5% to 2%. The sequenced material came from peripheral blood. Receptor source: a woman aged 70-85 years with acute or convalescent COVID-19. The CDR3 runs from the conserved cysteine through the conserved F or W. A D gene is named only where the DNA matches it firmly. A row's size may be missing; if present it is once, few, many or a size class.

clone_size d_call j_call v_call cdr3_aa cdr3_nt
once TRBD2 TRBJ2-5 TRBV7-2 CASSLHLRLAGPQETQYF TGTGCCAGCAGCTTACACCTAAGGCTAGCGGGTCCCCAAGAGACCCAGTACTTC
. TRBD1 TRBJ1-6 TRBV30 CAWRRTGGLNSPLHF TGTGCCTGGAGGAGGACAGGGGGCTTGAATTCACCCCTCCACTTT
. TRBD2 TRBJ2-7 TRBV4-1 CASSQGTSGYEQYF TGCGCCAGCAGCCAAGGGACTAGCGGCTACGAGCAGTACTTC
. . TRBJ2-2 TRBV21-1 CASSKGLAGELNTGELFF TGTGCCAGCAGCAAGGGGTTAGCGGGAGAGTTGAACACCGGGGAGCTGTTTTTT
few . TRBJ1-5 TRBV19 CASSIEQGGYQPQHF TGTGCCAGTAGTATTGAACAGGGAGGGTATCAGCCCCAGCATTTT
. . TRBJ1-1 TRBV19 CASSLQGLNTEAFF TGTGCCAGTAGTTTACAGGGACTGAACACTGAAGCTTTCTTT
. TRBD1 TRBJ1-3 TRBV6-2/TRBV6-3 CASSTPGQGKNTIYF TGTGCCAGCAGTACCCCGGGACAGGGGAAAAACACCATATATTTT
few TRBD2 TRBJ2-5 TRBV5-6 CASSLPPGLAGGTRETQYF TGTGCCAGCAGCTTGCCCCCGGGACTAGCGGGAGGGACAAGGGAGACCCAGTACTTC
. TRBD2 TRBJ2-7 TRBV5-1 CASSFGLAGESYEQYF TGCGCCAGCAGCTTCGGACTAGCGGGAGAATCCTACGAGCAGTACTTC
few . TRBJ2-7 TRBV4-1 CASSQVRGLNEQYF TGCGCCAGCAGCCAAGTGCGGGGACTCAACGAGCAGTACTTC
. TRBD1 TRBJ2-1 TRBV29-1 CSVVDPDRADRNEQFF TGCAGCGTTGTCGACCCGGACAGGGCAGATAGGAATGAGCAGTTCTTC
. . TRBJ1-1 TRBV12-3/TRBV12-4 CASSQQYNTEAFF TGTGCCAGCAGCCAACAATACAACACTGAAGCTTTCTTT
. . TRBJ1-2 TRBV6-2/TRBV6-3 CASTPAAGLNNYGYTF TGTGCCAGCACCCCCGCGGCGGGGCTGAATAACTATGGCTACACCTTC
. TRBD1 TRBJ2-7 TRBV18 CASSSGTGYEQYF TGTGCCAGCTCCTCCGGGACAGGCTACGAGCAGTACTTC
. TRBD1 TRBJ1-2 TRBV3-1/TRBV3-2 CASGQGYGYTF TGTGCCAGCGGACAGGGCTATGGCTACACCTTC
. TRBD1 TRBJ1-3 TRBV4-1 CASSQEMGGQGLNTIYF TGCGCCAGCAGCCAAGAGATGGGAGGACAGGGACTAAACACCATATATTTT
. TRBD1 TRBJ2-2 TRBV6-5 CASRGTGSTGELFF TGTGCCAGCAGGGGGACAGGGAGCACCGGGGAGCTGTTTTTT
. . TRBJ2-3 TRBV5-1 CASSLIQGRDTQYF TGCGCCAGCAGCTTGATACAGGGCAGAGATACGCAGTATTTT